This entry lists 19 T cell receptor beta chains sequenced from one sample in a study of molecular identifiers for immune sequencing clone quantification (dated by TCRdb to 2017 to 2018). Libraries were built with PCR. The sample was run on an Illumina HiSeq 4000. TCRdb cleaned the public reads at Q25 with fastp, built clones with MiXCR and kept in-frame beta chains. For every CDR3 protein sequence, its rows merge into one entry that carries the most common genes and DNA. This sample has hundreds of thousands of distinct CDR3 sequences in its table, and around 21% of those were observed once. The ten largest clones capture 0.81% of the sample. The specimen was naive CD8+ T cells from blood, with Jurkat cell RNA spiked in. Interpreted using the paper, the cell subset or site label stands for: FACS-sorted CD8+CD4-CCR7+CD45RA+ naive T cells. These TCRs come from a human donor in good health. Some libraries in this study had Jurkat cell RNA spiked in.

This clonotype has ten or more counts. The chain carries TRBV4-1 and TRBJ2-5; D call uncertain. V lost 0 bases and J lost 2, with 7 bases in between. Looked up from germline, CDR1 is MGHRA and CDR2 is YSYEKL. This CDR3 is built from 14 residues. CDR3 sequence reads: CASSQDIGQETQYF. DNA for the CDR3: TGCGCCAGCAGCCAAGATATCGGTCAAGAGACCCAGTACTTC.

V gene TRBV2 combines with J gene TRBJ1-5; D unclear. The CDR3 extends over 14 amino acids. Trimming cost V 4 bases and J 0 bases, with 7 bases left between them. Germline-derived CDR1 and CDR2 are SNHLY and FYNNEI. CDR3 in DNA: TGTGCCAGCAGTGTAGTCGATAGCAATCAGCCCCAGCATTTT. Translation: CASSVVDSNQPQHF.

Comment on this clonotype: At one of its ends the junction is not consistent with the germline gene, which may arise from a read error. This chain uses TRBV5-8 with TRBJ2-7; 8 bases are a match to TRBD2. Germline-derived CDR1 and CDR2 are SGHTS and YDEGEE. The CDR3 totals 14 residues. The CDR3 spells CASSWASGGYEQHF. The CDR3 DNA reads as TGTGCCAGCAGCTGGGCCAGCGGGGGATACGAGCAGCACTTC.

This clonotype was counted many times. The rearrangement uses TRBV2 and TRBJ2-7; no clear D. The CDR3 is made up of 13 amino acids. Germline V gene data show CDR1 as SNHLY and CDR2 as FYNNEI. Deletions cut 4 bases from V and 2 bases from J, with 9 bases between. The DNA of the CDR3 is TGTGCCAGCAGTGTGTCAGGACCCTACGAGCAGTACTTC. Translation: CASSVSGPYEQYF.

This clonotype was found many times. V usage is TRBV6-6 and J usage is TRBJ2-2, with unresolved D. This CDR3 contains 12 residues. The germline CDR1 and CDR2 sequences are MNHNY and SVGAGI (reference sequence). V lost 10 bases and J lost 4, with 10 bases in between. The CDR3 loop is CAIHQVTGELFF. CDR3 in DNA: TGTGCCATACACCAGGTCACCGGGGAGCTGTTTTTT.

This chain connects TRBV11-2 to TRBJ2-6; D is unclear. Germline loops: CDR1 SGHAT, CDR2 FQNNGV. Trimming cost V 1 base and J 0 bases, with 13 bases left between them. The CDR3 consists of 18 residues. This CDR3 is CASSLVLRRNSGANVLTF. DNA for the CDR3: TGTGCCAGCAGCTTAGTTTTGAGGCGGAACTCTGGGGCCAACGTCCTGACTTTC.

This clonotype has only a few counts. The genes are TRBV30 and TRBJ2-7; D possibly corresponds to TRBD2 (5 bases). Trimming removed 2 bases at V and 7 bases at J, with 15 bases between. The CDR3 is 13 residues long. Per germline, CDR1 GTSNPN and CDR2 SVGIG (reference sequence). The CDR3 coding sequence is TGTGCCTGGAGTTTGTCGGGATTTGGAGAGCAGTACTTC. It yields the protein CAWSLSGFGEQYF.

This clonotype was seen repeatedly, ten times or more. The rearrangement joins TRBV6-5 to TRBJ2-1, with TRBD2 identical over 10 bases. The CDR3 covers 16 residues. The germline V gene encodes CDR1 MNHEY and CDR2 SVGAGI. V was pared by 4 bases and J by 6 bases, with 9 bases of the junction left unmatched. The CDR3 coding sequence is TGTGCCAGCAGTTCCTCCCTAGCGGGAGCCCCCAATGAGCAGTTCTTC. Its protein is CASSSSLAGAPNEQFF.

As for this clonotype: A much more abundant neighbour one base away suggests this may be a read error. J is TRBJ1-4 and V is TRBV7-9; D ambiguous. Per germline, CDR1 SEHNR and CDR2 FQNEAQ (reference sequence). The CDR3 is 13 amino acids. The CDR3 DNA is TGTGCCAGCACCACAAGAGCTGGTGAAAACCTGTTTTTT. Amino acid sequence: CASTTRAGENLFF. Filled out from reference TRBV7-9 and TRBJ1-4, the complete variable domain reads DTGVSQNPRHKITKRGQNVTFRCDPISEHNRLYWYRQTLGQGPEFLTYFQNEAQLEKSRLLSDRFSAERPKGSFSTLEIQRTEQGDSAMYLCASTTRAGENLFFGSGTQLSVL.

This clonotype was found a few times. The chain has TRBV29-1 and TRBJ1-1; D call uncertain. Trimming stripped 1 base from V and 8 bases from J, with 11 bases between. The CDR3 is made up of 12 amino acids. Per the germline V gene, CDR1 is SQVTM and CDR2 is ANQGSEA. This chain's CDR3 is CSVEVSGREAFF. The CDR3, as DNA: TGCAGCGTTGAAGTATCAGGCAGGGAAGCTTTCTTT.

This clonotype showed up many times. The chain uses TRBV25-1 and TRBJ2-4; D is unclear. The germline V gene encodes CDR1 MGHDK and CDR2 SYGVNS. The V end was cut by 3 bases, the J end by 0 bases, with 6 bases between. The CDR3 length is 14 residues. CDR3 residues: CASSDVLAKNIQYF. CDR3 sequence (DNA): TGTGCCAGCAGTGATGTACTAGCCAAAAACATTCAGTACTTC.

This clonotype showed up many times. The chain carries TRBV9 and TRBJ1-1; 9 bases match TRBD1. Germline CDR1 is SGDLS and CDR2 is YYNGEE. The CDR3 consists of 15 residues. The J segment lost 4 bases and the V segment lost 6 bases, leaving 10 bases of the junction unmatched. The CDR3 loop is CASNKEQGAGTEAFF. The CDR3 DNA reads as TGTGCCAGCAACAAAGAACAGGGGGCGGGCACTGAAGCTTTCTTT.

The sample holds many counts of this clonotype. The chain joins TRBV29-1 to TRBJ2-3, with D unclear. CDR3 length: 12 amino acids. Germline CDR1 is SQVTM and CDR2 is ANQGSEA. V lost 0 bases and J lost 5, with 6 bases in between. The chain's CDR3 is CSVEEVLDTQYF. CDR3 bases: TGCAGCGTTGAAGAGGTTTTAGATACGCAGTATTTT.

To note about this clonotype: A much larger clone is a single base away; this may be a read error. In nucleotides, the CDR3 is TGTGCCAGCAGATTCCGCACAGGGGGTAACACTGAAGCTTTCTTT. This translates into CASRFRTGGNTEAFF. The V gene is TRBV28, the J gene TRBJ1-1; 8 bases align to TRBD1. Germline values: CDR1 MDHEN, CDR2 SYDVKM. J lost 2 bases, V lost 6 bases, and 8 bases had no gene match. The CDR3 loop spans 15 amino acids.

For this clonotype: Its ends do not fully match the called genes, so a read error is possible. This chain connects TRBV27 to TRBJ2-2, with 8 bases lining up with TRBD1. Germline values: CDR1 MNHEY, CDR2 SMNVEV (reference sequence). This CDR3 is 16 amino acids long. The CDR3 reads CASRAGQGLRTGEPFF. CDR3 DNA sequence: TGTGCCAGCAGAGCCGGACAGGGCTTAAGGACCGGGGAGCCGTTTTTT.

This clonotype was counted many times. This chain joins TRBV7-6 and TRBJ2-5; 8 nucleotides line up with TRBD1. The CDR3 runs to 15 residues. With 2 bases clipped from V and 1 base from J, the junction kept 3 bases outside the gene matches. The germline CDR1 and CDR2 sequences are SGHVS and FNYEAQ. The CDR3 bases are TGTGCCAGCAGCTTAAGGGACAGGATCCAAGAGACCCAGTACTTC. This gives the protein CASSLRDRIQETQYF. The variable domain in full, completed from reference TRBV7-6 and TRBJ2-5, reads GAGVSQSPRYKVTKRGQDVALRCDPISGHVSLYWYRQALGQGPEFLTYFNYEAQQDKSGLPNDRFSAERPEGSISTLTIQRTEQRDSAMYRCASSLRDRIQETQYFGPGTRLLVL.

The rearrangement links TRBV20-1 to TRBJ2-7; D is unresolved. CDR1 DFQATT and CDR2 SNEGSKA come from the germline V gene (reference sequence). V gave up 2 bases and J gave up 3 bases, with 26 bases separating them. The CDR3 covers 18 residues. The CDR3 coding sequence is TGCAGTGCTAGACCCGTTCGATTCTATGACGGCTCGTTCTACGAGCAGTACTTC. Encoded protein: CSARPVRFYDGSFYEQYF.

This clonotype was counted at least ten times. The chain recombines TRBV7-9 with TRBJ2-5; no definite D call. This CDR3 region has 15 residues. CDR1 is SEHNR, CDR2 FQNEAQ, per germline (reference sequence). With 7 bases removed from V and 0 bases from J, the gap between germline ends came to 15 bases. CDR3 residues: CASTKTGRDQETQYF. CDR3 coding DNA: TGTGCCAGCACTAAGACCGGACGGGACCAAGAGACCCAGTACTTC.

This clonotype was seen at least ten times. The chain combines TRBV18 with TRBJ2-1; 11 nucleotides align to TRBD2. V shed 3 bases and J 4 bases; nucleotides not matched to a gene: 2. The germline V gene encodes CDR1 KGHSH and CDR2 LQKENI. The CDR3 loop spans 15 amino acids. CDR3 nucleotide sequence: TGTGCCAGCTCACCGACTAGCGGGGATTACAATGAGCAGTTCTTC. Its translation is CASSPTSGDYNEQFF.